This T cell receptor beta chain was sequenced for a study of cytomegalovirus exposure and HLA in healthy donors. CDR1 MRHNA and CDR2 SNTAGT come from the germline V gene. The CDR3 runs 17 residues. V lost 2 bases and J lost 4, with 17 bases in between. With 60 Vbeta and 13 Jbeta primers, the PCR was carried out. The assay was immunoSEQ multiplex PCR, and TCRdb's table has in-frame clones only and misses some. The sample includes 150,000 to 200,000 clones, approximately 73% seen only once; the top ten take 1.4% to 1.5%. This receptor was identified in a man aged 50 or older in good health and CMV-seronegative. Input material: PBMCs. J is TRBJ1-4 and V is TRBV6-4, with D hard to call. The CDR3 spells CASSDPVRDFLNEKLFF. The CDR3 nucleotides read TGTGCCAGCAGTGACCCGGTGCGCGACTTTCTTAATGAAAAACTGTTTTTT.